The 6 T cell receptor beta chains below all came from one sample that was sequenced in a study of T cell responses to AZD1222 COVID-19 vaccine. Libraries were prepared by immunoSEQ multiplex PCR; TCRdb keeps only in-frame clonotypes and omits some of them. The table has about 200,000 clones, more than 80% seen once. The material sequenced was peripheral blood, taken 28 days after the second dose of the MenACWY control vaccine. The receptors here all came from an adult who received the MenACWY meningococcal vaccine as a control.

The CDR3 DNA sequence: TGTGCCAGCAGTTTTCAGGGAATAGGCGGGGAGCTGTTTTTT. Its protein product is CASSFQGIGGELFF. This sequence joins TRBV27 and TRBJ2-2, with D possibly TRBD1 on 5 matching bases. Germline values: CDR1 MNHEY, CDR2 SMNVEV (reference sequence). This CDR3 spans 14 amino acids. V lost 3 bases and J 7 bases, leaving 12 bases between the germline ends.

The CDR3 DNA is TGCGCCAGCAGCCAAGATTTGGGACAGATTCTTACTAACTATGGCTACACCTTC. Encoded protein: CASSQDLGQILTNYGYTF. The genes are TRBV4-3 and TRBJ1-2; 7 nucleotides agree with TRBD1. CDR3 length: 18 amino acids. V lost 0 bases to trimming and J lost 0 bases; unmatched junction nucleotides: 10. Germline V gene data show CDR1 as LGHNA and CDR2 as YSLEER.

Comments on this clone: One end of the junction is discordant with germline, which a read error may explain. This rearrangement joins TRBV12-5 to TRBJ2-4, with D perhaps TRBD1 (6 bases). The CDR3 sequence is 14 residues long. The V gene's germline CDR1 is LGHNT and CDR2 FRNRAP. CDR3 amino acids: CASGLEPGQQVKDF. CDR3 nucleotide sequence: TGTGCTAGTGGTTTGGAACCGGGACAACAAGTAAAAGACTTC. Based on the CDR3 plus reference TRBV12-5 and TRBJ2-4, the full variable domain is DARVTQTPRHKVTEMGQEVTMRCQPILGHNTVFWYRQTMMQGLELLAYFRNRAPLDDSGMPKDRFSAEMPDATLATLKIQPSEPRDSAVYFCASGLEPGQQVKDFGAGTRLSVL.

The V and J genes are TRBV7-2 and TRBJ2-1, with TRBD2 matching over 11 bases. Trimming removed 5 bases from V and 4 bases from J; junction bases left unmatched: 13. This CDR3 contains 18 residues. Germline CDR1 is SGHTA and CDR2 is FQGNSA. CDR3 loop: CASSPGGSGLAVYNEQFF. CDR3 sequence (DNA): TGTGCCAGCAGCCCCGGGGGGTCGGGACTAGCGGTATACAATGAGCAGTTCTTC.

The chain uses TRBV14 and TRBJ1-2, with a possible D match to TRBD1 (5 bases). V was shortened by 0 bases and J by 0 bases, with 8 bases between the two germline ends. The CDR3 totals 15 residues. Germline V gene lookup returns CDR1 SGHDN and CDR2 FVKESK. The CDR3: CASSQDLGPNYGYTF. The CDR3 nucleotides are TGTGCCAGCAGCCAAGATCTGGGACCTAACTATGGCTACACCTTC.

The V and J genes are TRBV6-2 or TRBV6-3 and TRBJ1-5; D not certain. V was clipped by 4 bases and J by 2 bases, with 15 bases between them. This CDR3 region has 16 residues. Per germline, CDR1 MNHEY and CDR2 SVGEGT. CDR3 sequence reads: CASSFRGSQGNQPQHF. The CDR3 region has the DNA TGTGCCAGCAGTTTCCGTGGGAGCCAGGGCAATCAGCCCCAGCATTTT.